Listed below are T cell receptor beta chains from one sample, sequenced in a study of control samples from healthy donors and cancer patients. The protocol was immunoSEQ multiplex PCR, while the TCRdb copy is restricted to in-frame clones and leaves out a portion. The data show just under 75,000 clones, with about 88% seen just once and about 4.2% held by the top ten. Material: blood. The receptors were sampled from a woman aged 50 to 65 in good health. The CDR3 runs from the conserved cysteine through the conserved F or W. A D gene is named only where the DNA matches it firmly.

>TRBD1|TRBV18
CASSRDRGYNEQFF
>NA|TRBV11-2
CASSSGTGNSPLHF
>NA|TRBV4-2
CASSQDLREQYF
>TRBD1|TRBV5-1
CASSIGQEWEEAFF
>NA|TRBV4-2
CATTSGSYNEQFF
>TRBD2|TRBV30
CAWSGGRAPYEQYF
>TRBD1|TRBV28
CASKQGGNANTGELFF
>NA|TRBV25-1
CASSEYQGPPGEQFF
>NA|TRBV7-2
CASSPWTDETQYF
>NA|TRBV27
CASSLGRSSGANVLTF
>NA|TRBV30
CAWSVRYGYTF
>NA|TRBV19
CASSMGRINEQFF
>TRBD1|TRBV2
CASKGTGGSYEQYF
>NA|TRBV3-1/TRBV3-2
CASSPRGRGDNEQFF
>TRBD2|TRBV20-1
CSASIAGGTTDTQYF
>NA|TRBV19
CASKGGLSTDTQYF
>TRBD1|TRBV5-4
CASSYGQGLTDTQYF
>NA|TRBV18
CASSPRLSGAQSKNIQYF
>NA|TRBV28
CASSRLAGARTDTQYF
>NA|TRBV20-1
CSARDGETQYF
>TRBD1|TRBV15
CATSRGGQGETQYF
>TRBD1|TRBV7-8
CASSLGGTGNSPLHF
>NA|TRBV23-1
CASSRRDTYQETQYF
>TRBD2|TRBV2
CASRGTSAAETYEQYF
>TRBD1|TRBV7-2
CASSQGGGNEKLFF
>NA|TRBV28
CASISQGGFDEQYF
>NA|TRBV5-6
CASSSGRDIATNEKLFF
>TRBD1|TRBV9
CASSRRDSLSANYGYTF
>NA|TRBV29-1
CSGGNGGLTEAFF
>TRBD1|TRBV7-9
CASSLRFQGENTEAFF
>NA|TRBV12-3/TRBV12-4
CASSLTGGQPQHF
>NA|TRBV7-3
CASSPTGKETQYF
>NA|TRBV12-3/TRBV12-4
CASSSSTDTQYF
>NA|TRBV30
CAWAFSGAGELFF
>NA|TRBV5-1
CASSRDGYSNQPQHF
>TRBD2|TRBV5-1
CASTLEAGGADTQYF
>TRBD1|TRBV7-3
CASSSTGSSEQYF
>NA|TRBV24-1
CATSASGANVLTF
>TRBD2|TRBV6-5
CASSYMGGTRETQYF
>NA|TRBV27
CASSVPYEQYF
>TRBD1|TRBV5-1
CASSHQEGQVETQYF
>NA|TRBV7-8
CASSLVFNGGAYGYTF
>TRBD2|TRBV15
CATSRELAGRMWQFF
>NA|TRBV28
CASSLGGISNQPQHF
>NA|TRBV6-1
CASSEDFGYNQPQHF
>TRBD2|TRBV6-5
CASSFRTSHEQFF
>NA|TRBV6-5
CASSYVGPGSGQPQHF
>NA|TRBV5-6
CASSLPGSWGPSGANVLTF
>NA|TRBV5-1
CASSLVLREGRTEAFF
>NA|TRBV19
CASKNTHSGQPQHF
>NA|TRBV2
CASKEDSYEYSGNTIYF
>NA|TRBV12-3/TRBV12-4
CASSFSLYNEQFF
>NA|TRBV5-1
CASSPSDRDTQYF
>TRBD1|TRBV5-8
CASSFNGQGNTEAFF
>TRBD1|TRBV27
CASSSGGLNTEAFF
>NA|TRBV7-3
CASSSIPVHSSISGANVLTF
>NA|TRBV5-1
CASSGQSADTQYF